The next 7 T cell receptor beta chains were all read from a single sample in a study of regulatory T cells in long-lasting Graves disease. Construction of the TCR beta libraries employed iRepertoire HTBI primers in conjunction with Arm-PCR of CDR3 regions. TCRdb called the multiplex PCR reads again in MiXCR, with one record for every CDR3 protein. Here the sample spans 400,000 to 650,000 distinct CDR3 sequences, about 16% being singletons. Time point of the sample: newly diagnosed GD, antithyroid drugs for less than 3 months. The authors made the TCR library using RNA they extracted from PBMCs. Another study also made use of these data, one on T cells in Graves' hyperthyroidism and ophthalmopathy.

This material consisted of peripheral blood mononuclear cells (PBMCs), taken at new diagnosis, from a patient treated with antithyroid drugs. Source of these receptors: a woman aged 35-65 years with Graves disease.

There are a few counts of this clonotype. The chain joins TRBV7-9 to TRBJ1-1; 7 nucleotides line up with TRBD1. Trimming at V came to 1 base and at J to 2 bases, leaving 13 bases not matched to a gene. CDR1 SEHNR and CDR2 FQNEAQ come from the germline V gene (reference sequence). The CDR3 loop spans 18 amino acids. CDR3 sequence (DNA): TGTGCCAGCAGCTTAGTTCTTTTACTCCGGGACAGCAACACTGAAGCTTTCTTT. It codes for CASSLVLLLRDSNTEAFF.

This clonotype was recorded at least ten times. The chain has TRBV5-8 and TRBJ2-5; 7 bases match TRBD2. The ends lost 4 bases at V and 4 bases at J; junction bases unmatched: 10. Germline loops: CDR1 SGHTS, CDR2 YDEGEE. CDR3 size: 15 residues. CDR3 amino acids: CASSIPGLPPETQYF. The CDR3 DNA reads TGTGCCAGCAGCATACCGGGACTACCCCCAGAGACCCAGTACTTC.

This clonotype was found many times. A junction end diverges from the germline sequence, so it may reflect a read error. This chain joins TRBV2 and TRBJ2-3; 11 bases are a match to TRBD1. This CDR3 is 15 amino acids long. Germline CDR1 is SNHLY and CDR2 is FYNNEI. This CDR3 is CASREGTGGKDTQYF. CDR3 sequence (DNA): TGTGCCAGCAGAGAAGGGACAGGGGGGAAAGATACGCAGTATTTT.

This clonotype was seen only a few times. The V call is TRBV6-1, the J call TRBJ2-3, with D tentatively TRBD2 (5 bases). The CDR3 has 14 residues. Germline V gene data show CDR1 as MNHNS and CDR2 as SASEGT. V gave up 5 bases and J gave up 7 bases, with 16 bases separating them. The CDR3 loop reads CASSKSEGGYTQYF. As DNA, the CDR3 is TGTGCCAGCAGTAAGAGCGAGGGCGGGTATACGCAGTATTTT.

This clonotype came up many times. The chain combines TRBV2 with TRBJ1-5; the D gene is possibly TRBD1 (5 bases). CDR3 size: 14 residues. Germline CDR1 and CDR2: SNHLY and FYNNEI. Trimming shortened V by 4 bases and J by 5 bases, and 12 bases separated the two germline ends. The CDR3 sequence: CASSGAARDQPQHF. CDR3 nucleotide sequence: TGTGCCAGCAGTGGGGCCGCCAGGGATCAGCCCCAGCATTTT.

This clonotype was observed a handful of times. The chain employs TRBV4-2 and TRBJ1-1; tentative D call: TRBD1 (5 bases). CDR1 is LGHNA and CDR2 is YNFKEQ in the germline V gene. This CDR3 comprises 14 residues. Trimming shortened V by 1 base and J by 10 bases, and 16 bases separated the two germline ends. The chain's CDR3 is CASSQGISLGRAFF. CDR3 in DNA: TGTGCCAGCAGCCAAGGGATTTCTCTGGGGCGAGCTTTCTTT.

This sequence joins TRBV12-3 or TRBV12-4 and TRBJ2-7; 7 bases match TRBD1. Germline trimming cut 5 bases from V and 4 bases from J; bases unmatched to any gene: 5. The CDR3 is 13 amino acids. The CDR3 nucleotides read TGTGCCAGCAGTAGACAGGGTTGGTACGAGCAGTACTTC. It is translated as CASSRQGWYEQYF.